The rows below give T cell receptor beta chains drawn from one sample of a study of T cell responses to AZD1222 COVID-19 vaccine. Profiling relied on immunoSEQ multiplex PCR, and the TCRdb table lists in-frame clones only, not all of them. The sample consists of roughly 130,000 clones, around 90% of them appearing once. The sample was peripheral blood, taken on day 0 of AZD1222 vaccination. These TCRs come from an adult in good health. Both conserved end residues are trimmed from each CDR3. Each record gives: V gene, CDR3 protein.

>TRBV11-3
ASSPKAAGTNTGELF
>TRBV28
ASSPTGTGGNEQY
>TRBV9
ASSTGTTYNEQF
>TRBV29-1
SVEVGGSTNEKLF
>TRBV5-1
ASSDTTGGNEQF
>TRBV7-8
ASKPATPRYEQY
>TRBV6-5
AGTDRGANYGYT
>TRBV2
ASSEEATVTGELF
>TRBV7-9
ASSSYWNDQPQH
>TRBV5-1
ASSLETGGLIYGYT
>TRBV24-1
ATRDRDRVNGYT
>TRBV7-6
ASSLVGSLNTEAF
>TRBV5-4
ATSGTANYGYT
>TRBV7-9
ASSLGGGKDTQY
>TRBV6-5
ASSSRKGNQPQH
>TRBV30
AWKGRPLSGNTIY
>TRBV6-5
ASSFAGALGYEQF
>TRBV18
ASSRHRFQPQH
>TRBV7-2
ASSPTAPFGNTIY
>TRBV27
ASSARDRGLKEQY
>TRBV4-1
ASSQERESEAF
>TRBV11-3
ASSHDRSYPDTQY
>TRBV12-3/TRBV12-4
ASSFRAGELF
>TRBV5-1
ASSYRGLSGNTIY
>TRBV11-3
ASSSPGPETQY
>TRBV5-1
ASSSGAGTYSGNTIY
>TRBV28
ATKPSGTEAF
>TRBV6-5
ASSYSGPPTAETQY
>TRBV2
ASSDEYNEQF
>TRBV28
ASSRNTEAF
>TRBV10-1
ASSEGREADTGELF
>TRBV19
ASSIPPTSGGAFEQF
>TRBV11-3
ASSPGTSGSVAKNIQY
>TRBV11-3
ASSLWRENADTQY
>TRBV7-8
ASSDYLGPMAYNEQF
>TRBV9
ASSGAGHEQF
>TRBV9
ASSWGLESTDTQY
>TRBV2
ASSESLAGLDEQY
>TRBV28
AGHSGANVLT
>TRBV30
AWTTSEGYT
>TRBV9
ASSTQGSTDTQY
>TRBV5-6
ASSTSGGEQF
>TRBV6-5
ASSTLAGGYNEQF
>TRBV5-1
ASSRDRVVTEAF
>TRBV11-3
ASSKRAGEEQF
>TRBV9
ASSPPHRGGETQY
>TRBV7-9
ASSSGVGLATDTQY
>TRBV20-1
SASRGLMLYGYT
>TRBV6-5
ASSYGQGGTEAF
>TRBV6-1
ASSALSSGGGNEQF
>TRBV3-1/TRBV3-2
ASTSKGQSTEAF
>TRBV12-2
ASRLRLEGDPGGSYNEQF
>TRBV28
ASSLLDRDTGELF
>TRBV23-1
ASSQGRDRPSQPQH
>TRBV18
ASSPQKNTEAF
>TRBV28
ASSRHAGGSYT
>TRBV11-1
ASSFWTGSYNSPLH
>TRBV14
ASSQEREEKLF